What follows are 12 T cell receptor beta chains derived from one specimen sequenced in a study of lymphopenia after photon versus proton radiotherapy. Libraries were prepared by immunoSEQ multiplex PCR; TCRdb keeps only in-frame clonotypes and omits some of them. The sample lists approximately 150,000 clones, about 85% occurring once. Sequenced material: peripheral blood, taken from a patient treated with photon-based radiotherapy. These receptors were collected from a man in his fifties with gastric cancer.

The chain combines TRBV9 with TRBJ2-1, with D uncertain. The germline V and J ends were trimmed by 0 bases and 3 bases, with 7 bases remaining between them. There are 14 residues in the CDR3. Looked up from germline, CDR1 is SGDLS and CDR2 is YYNGEE. This CDR3 is CASSVATYYNEQFF. Here the CDR3 DNA reads TGTGCCAGCAGCGTAGCGACTTACTACAATGAGCAGTTCTTC.

This rearrangement joins TRBV6-5 to TRBJ1-3; D uncertain. The ends were cut back, 4 bases at V and 1 base at J, with 11 bases in the middle. The CDR3 contains 15 residues. Germline CDR1 reads MNHEY; CDR2 reads SVGAGI. The CDR3 reads CASSFDKVSGNTIYF. The CDR3, as DNA: TGTGCCAGCAGTTTCGATAAGGTTTCTGGAAACACCATATATTTT.

The J gene is TRBJ2-3, the V gene TRBV2; 10 nucleotides agree with TRBD2. The CDR3 has 14 amino acids. Germline assignment: CDR1 SNHLY and CDR2 FYNNEI. J was trimmed by 3 bases and V by 8 bases; bases with no gene match: 5. For the CDR3, the DNA is TGTGCCAGCGGGCCTAGCGGGAGAACAGATACGCAGTATTTT. This codes for CASGPSGRTDTQYF.

This sequence joins TRBV5-5 and TRBJ2-7, with TRBD2 matching over 8 bases. The CDR3 totals 15 residues. V gave up 4 bases and J gave up 6 bases; unmatched junction bases: 12. The germline V gene encodes CDR1 SGHKS and CDR2 YYEKEE (reference sequence). The CDR3 nucleotides are TGTGCCAGCAGCAGGGAAGTAGGAAGCGGGAGCGAGCAGTACTTC. This gives the protein CASSREVGSGSEQYF. The whole variable domain, filled in from reference TRBV5-5 and TRBJ2-7, reads DAGVTQSPTHLIKTRGQQVTLRCSPISGHKSVSWYQQVLGQGPQFIFQYYEKEERGRGNFPDRFSARQFPNYSSELNVNALLLGDSALYLCASSREVGSGSEQYFGPGTRLTVT.

The chain uses TRBV4-1 and TRBJ1-4; D is perhaps TRBD1 (6 bases). The germline V and J ends were trimmed by 1 base and 3 bases, with 15 bases remaining between them. The CDR3 runs to 17 residues. Germline assignment: CDR1 MGHRA and CDR2 YSYEKL. CDR3 in DNA: TGCGCCAGCAGCCAAGGCGGGGGGCGAAGTCCTAATGAAAAACTGTTTTTT. Translated, it gives CASSQGGGRSPNEKLFF.

This clone occurred a few times. The rearrangement links TRBV27 to TRBJ2-7; D remains unclear. Looked up from germline, CDR1 is MNHEY and CDR2 is SMNVEV (reference sequence). The CDR3 consists of 10 residues. CDR3 sequence: CAVGFYEQYF. The CDR3 region has the DNA TGTGCTGTGGGCTTCTACGAGCAGTACTTC.

This clone was detected once. This sequence joins TRBV7-8 and TRBJ2-3, with D possibly being TRBD2 (7 bases). Trimming cost V 5 bases and J 2 bases, with 14 bases left between them. CDR3 length equals 15 residues. CDR1 and CDR2 (germline): SGHVS, FQNEAQ. CDR3 sequence (DNA): TGTGCCAGCAGCACAAGGGGGGGCTTCACAGATACGCAGTATTTT. The encoded protein is CASSTRGGFTDTQYF.

This clone was recorded a few times. The chain joins TRBV2 to TRBJ2-4; TRBD1 might be the D (7 bases). The CDR3 totals 17 residues. Germline CDR1 SNHLY, CDR2 FYNNEI. V was pared by 3 bases and J by 0 bases, with 15 bases between. The chain's CDR3 is CASSEGPGGLAKNIQYF. In DNA form, the CDR3 reads TGTGCCAGCAGTGAGGGCCCAGGGGGACTAGCCAAAAACATTCAGTACTTC.

The V gene is TRBV7-6, the J gene TRBJ2-7; 9 positions agree with TRBD2. The length of the CDR3 is 14 residues. Germline V CDR1 and CDR2: SGHVS, FNYEAQ. V lost 4 bases to trimming and J lost 7 bases; unmatched junction nucleotides: 8. The CDR3 protein is CASSSGLAQGEQYF. DNA for the CDR3: TGTGCCAGCAGCTCGGGACTAGCTCAGGGAGAGCAGTACTTC.

The genes are TRBV5-4 and TRBJ2-7, with 9 bases that match TRBD1. J gave up 5 bases and V 0 bases, and 6 bases lay outside the gene matches. This CDR3 has 15 residues. CDR1 and CDR2 from the germline V gene are SGHNT and YYREEE (reference sequence). CDR3 nucleotides: TGTGCCAGCAGCTTGGTAGGGACAGGGCGGCACGAGCAGTACTTC. Translation gives CASSLVGTGRHEQYF.

The chain has TRBV4-1 and TRBJ2-5; 13 positions agree with TRBD2. CDR3 length: 17 amino acids. Germline V gene sequence: CDR1 MGHRA, CDR2 YSYEKL. V lost 1 base, J lost 4 bases, and 6 bases stayed unmatched. The CDR3 DNA follows: TGCGCCAGCAGCCAAGGTCGGACTAGCGGGAGCCTAGAGACCCAGTACTTC. Translated, it gives CASSQGRTSGSLETQYF.

This clone was recorded only once. The V and J genes are TRBV11-2 and TRBJ2-7; 12 bases are a match to TRBD1. Trimming at V came to 5 bases and at J to 5 bases, leaving 7 bases not matched to a gene. The CDR3 is made up of 15 amino acids. The germline V gene has CDR1 SGHAT and CDR2 FQNNGV. The CDR3: CASSHLRDRGHEQYF. CDR3 DNA sequence: TGTGCCAGCAGCCACCTCCGGGACAGGGGGCACGAGCAGTACTTC.